This TCR beta chain originates from a study of radiation and T cells in renal cell carcinoma. The assay was immunoSEQ multiplex PCR, and TCRdb's table has in-frame clones only and misses some. The table includes approximately 65,000 clones, about three quarters detected once. Indicated time point: blood 4 weeks post-SBRT, at nephrectomy. Treatment denoted: 15 Gy SBRT to primary tumor, nephrectomy 4 weeks later. CDR1 and CDR2 (germline): SGHAT, FQNNGV. CDR3 length equals 15 residues. To note about this clone: The junction differs from germline at one of its ends, possibly a read error.

The J gene is TRBJ2-1, the V gene TRBV11-2, with D perhaps TRBD1 (5 bases). This specimen was blood, taken from a patient whose treatment included radiotherapy and nephrectomy. The sequence came from a man aged 60-69 years with renal cell carcinoma. CDR3 region: CASSQGRGSYNEQFF. Here the CDR3 DNA reads TGCGCCAGCAGCCAAGGTAGGGGCTCCTACAATGAGCAGTTCTTC. Together with reference TRBV11-2 and TRBJ2-1, the CDR3 gives the full variable domain: EAGVAQSPRYKIIEKRQSVAFWCNPISGHATLYWYQQILGQGPKLLIQFQNNGVVDDSQLPKDRFSAERLKGVDSTLKIQPAKLEDSAVYLCASSQGRGSYNEQFFGPGTRLTVL.